This record looks at one T cell receptor beta chain sequence and its context. What it binds is not known. This specimen belongs to a study of neurological immune-mediated disorders. Study outcomes and limitations: The expanded clones of different subjects shared no CDR3 amino acid sequences (suggesting private repertoires in all groups). HTLV-1-associated myelopathy had the most TCR clonal expansion, and multiple sclerosis had the least, less than healthy controls.

Volunteers attending a blood bank in Maryland, USA, served as healthy controls. Using its own MiXCR run on the 5' RACE reads, TCRdb lists one record per CDR3 protein. This sample has around 83,000 distinct CDR3 sequences, with approximately 14% found just once. Specimen: PBMCs. This receptor was taken from a woman aged 45-60 years in good health.

CDR3 sequence reads: CASSWTSGGGTYNEQFF. The CDR3 DNA follows: TGCGCCAGCAGCTGGACTAGCGGTGGGGGTACCTACAATGAGCAGTTCTTC. The V and J genes are TRBV5-1 and TRBJ2-1, with 10 bases lining up with TRBD2. With 3 bases clipped from V and 2 bases from J, the junction kept 8 bases outside the gene matches. The germline V gene has CDR1 SGHRS and CDR2 YFSETQ. There are 17 residues in the CDR3.